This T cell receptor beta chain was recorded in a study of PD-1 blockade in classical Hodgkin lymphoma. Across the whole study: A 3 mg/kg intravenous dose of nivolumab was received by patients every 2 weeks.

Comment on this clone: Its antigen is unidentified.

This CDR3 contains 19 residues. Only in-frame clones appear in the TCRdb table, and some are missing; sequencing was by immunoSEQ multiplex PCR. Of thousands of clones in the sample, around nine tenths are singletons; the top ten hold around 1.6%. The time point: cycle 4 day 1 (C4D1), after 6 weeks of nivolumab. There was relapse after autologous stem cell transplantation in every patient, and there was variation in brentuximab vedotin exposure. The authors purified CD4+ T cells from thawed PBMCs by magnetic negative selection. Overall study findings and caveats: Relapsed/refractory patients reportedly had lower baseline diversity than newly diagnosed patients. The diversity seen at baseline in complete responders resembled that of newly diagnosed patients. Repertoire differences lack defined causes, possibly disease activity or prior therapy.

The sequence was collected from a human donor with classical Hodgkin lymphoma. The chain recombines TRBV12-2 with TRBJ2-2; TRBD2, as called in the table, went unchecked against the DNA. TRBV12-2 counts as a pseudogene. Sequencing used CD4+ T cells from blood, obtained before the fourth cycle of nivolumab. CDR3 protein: CASRYGLAGVSSNTGELFF. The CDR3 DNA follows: TGTGCAAGTCGCTACGGACTAGCGGGAGTTAGCTCGAACACCGGGGAGCTGTTTTTT.